These T cell receptor beta chains were read from a single sample in a study of T-cell reconstitution after alpha-beta-depleted transplantation in children. Using its own MiXCR run on the PCR reads, TCRdb lists one record per CDR3 protein. The sample lists some 300,000 distinct CDR3 sequences; 10% were seen once. Sequenced material: PBMCs from the stem cell graft donor, taken from the stem cell graft. Receptors originate from a human donor who donated a stem cell graft to a child with acute lymphoblastic leukemia. Both conserved end residues are part of each CDR3. The D gene is left open where the match is weak. Clone size, where shown, is once, few, many, or a class for clones that have expanded.

abundance	v_gene	j_gene	d_gene	CDR3aa	CDR3nt
many	TRBV6-1	TRBJ1-6	NA	CASSRVSYNSPLHF	TGTGCCAGCAGCCGCGTCTCCTATAATTCACCCCTCCACTTT
many	TRBV9	TRBJ1-2	NA	CASSGGDTLGYTF	TGTGCCAGCAGCGGCGGGGACACCCTAGGCTACACCTTC
NA	TRBV7-9	TRBJ2-7	TRBD1	CASSFGDSPYEQYF	TGTGCCAGCAGCTTTGGGGACAGTCCCTACGAGCAGTACTTC
few	TRBV12-3/TRBV12-4	TRBJ2-5	TRBD2	CASSPGTSGLKETQYF	TGTGCCAGCAGCCCAGGGACTAGCGGATTAAAAGAGACCCAGTACTTC
NA	TRBV20-1	TRBJ2-7	TRBD2	CSAHTSGRGYEQYF	TGCAGTGCTCACACTAGCGGGAGAGGCTACGAGCAGTACTTC
NA	TRBV20-1	TRBJ1-1	NA	CSAPKVGEPDTEAFF	TGCAGTGCACCTAAAGTCGGCGAGCCAGACACTGAAGCTTTCTTT
NA	TRBV5-1	TRBJ1-6	NA	CASSLTGSSYNSPLHF	TGCGCCAGCAGCTTGACGGGAAGCTCCTATAATTCACCCCTCCACTTT
few	TRBV12-3/TRBV12-4	TRBJ2-1	NA	CASSGSQEALSYNEQFF	TGTGCCAGCAGTGGTTCGCAGGAGGCCCTCTCCTACAATGAGCAGTTCTTC
many	TRBV25-1	TRBJ1-4	NA	CASSEYSAGNEKLFF	TGTGCCAGCAGTGAATATTCGGCGGGGAATGAAAAACTGTTTTTT
NA	TRBV20-1	TRBJ2-3	NA	CSAIGGIVGGPADTQYF	TGCAGTGCTATAGGGGGGATCGTGGGAGGGCCAGCAGATACGCAGTATTTT
NA	TRBV20-1	TRBJ2-7	NA	CSARDGGGEQYF	TGCAGTGCTAGAGACGGGGGCGGCGAGCAGTACTTC
few	TRBV12-3/TRBV12-4	TRBJ2-5	NA	CASSSSGGEETQYF	TGTGCCAGCAGTTCTTCAGGGGGGGAAGAGACCCAGTACTTC
few	TRBV7-8	TRBJ2-3	TRBD2	CASSLVLAGGTSTDTQYF	TGTGCCAGCAGCCTTGTGCTAGCGGGAGGGACTAGCACAGATACGCAGTATTTT
few	TRBV5-1	TRBJ2-5	NA	CASSLVVGLQETQYF	TGCGCCAGCAGCTTGGTTGTAGGTCTACAAGAGACCCAGTACTTC
NA	TRBV25-1	TRBJ1-6	NA	CASSLGGALHF	TGTGCCAGCAGTTTGGGGGGCGCCCTCCACTTT
few	TRBV11-2	TRBJ2-2	TRBD2	CASSPRGVTSANTGELFF	TGTGCCAGCAGCCCCCGGGGTGTGACTAGCGCGAACACCGGGGAGCTGTTTTTT
few	TRBV12-3/TRBV12-4	TRBJ2-1	TRBD2	CASSHRPGYPSGRAYNEQFF	TGTGCCAGCAGTCACCGACCGGGTTACCCTAGCGGGAGGGCGTACAATGAGCAGTTCTTC
NA	TRBV5-1	TRBJ2-2	NA	CASSYYSTGELFF	TGCGCCAGCAGCTACTACTCCACCGGGGAGCTGTTTTTT
few	TRBV4-2	TRBJ1-1	TRBD1	CASSQWTGTEAFF	TGTGCCAGCAGCCAATGGACAGGCACTGAAGCTTTCTTT
many	TRBV6-5	TRBJ2-5	NA	CASSPGVWTQYF	TGTGCCAGCAGTCCAGGGGTTTGGACCCAGTACTTC
few	TRBV20-1	TRBJ2-1	TRBD2	CSGERESSYNEQFF	TGCAGTGGAGAGCGGGAGAGCTCCTACAATGAGCAGTTCTTC
few	TRBV5-1	TRBJ2-7	NA	CASSLPTVYEQYF	TGCGCCAGCAGCTTGCCCACAGTGTACGAGCAGTACTTC
many	TRBV7-2	TRBJ2-5	NA	CASSFTGSQETQYF	TGTGCCAGCAGCTTTACCGGGAGTCAAGAGACCCAGTACTTC
few	TRBV10-3	TRBJ2-3	TRBD1	CAISDVGGQGGLTDTQYF	TGTGCCATCAGTGATGTTGGCGGACAGGGCGGACTCACAGATACGCAGTATTTT
NA	TRBV5-5	TRBJ1-1	NA	CASSLAYGGTEAFF	TGTGCCAGCAGCTTGGCCTACGGGGGCACTGAAGCTTTCTTT
NA	TRBV15	TRBJ2-1	NA	CATTLRATMVDEQFF	TGTGCCACCACCTTGCGGGCCACGATGGTCGATGAGCAGTTCTTC
NA	TRBV7-2	TRBJ2-5	TRBD1	CASSLVRGPRETQYF	TGTGCCAGCAGCTTAGTTAGGGGGCCACGAGAGACCCAGTACTTC
many	TRBV4-2	TRBJ2-7	NA	CASSPSRPPYEQYF	TGTGCCAGCAGCCCCTCGAGGCCTCCCTACGAGCAGTACTTC
few	TRBV4-2	TRBJ1-4	TRBD1	CASSQGGQGGNEKLFF	TGTGCCAGCAGCCAAGGAGGGCAGGGGGGTAATGAAAAACTGTTTTTT
few	TRBV4-3	TRBJ2-5	TRBD2	CASSQVGSGSKETQYF	TGCGCCAGCAGCCAAGTGGGTAGCGGGAGTAAAGAGACCCAGTACTTC
NA	TRBV5-1	TRBJ2-1	TRBD2	CASSSITSGDNEQFF	TGCGCCAGCAGCTCTATTACTAGCGGGGACAATGAGCAGTTCTTC
NA	TRBV5-1	TRBJ2-3	TRBD2	CASSRGLAGGGTDTQYF	TGCGCCAGCAGCCGAGGACTAGCGGGAGGTGGCACAGATACGCAGTATTTT
few	TRBV2	TRBJ2-4	TRBD1	CASSETRDSQYF	TGTGCCAGCAGTGAAACGAGGGACAGTCAGTACTTC
few	TRBV6-1	TRBJ1-5	NA	CASSALTGIVQPQHF	TGTGCCAGCAGTGCCCTAACAGGGATCGTTCAGCCCCAGCATTTT
NA	TRBV30	TRBJ2-4	TRBD1	CAWSVLGQFPFIPAKNIQYF	TGTGCCTGGAGTGTACTGGGACAGTTCCCCTTTATCCCAGCCAAAAACATTCAGTACTTC
few	TRBV4-3	TRBJ2-7	TRBD1	CASSQEDRPSYEQYF	TGCGCCAGCAGCCAAGAGGACAGGCCGTCCTACGAGCAGTACTTC
NA	TRBV6-2/TRBV6-3	TRBJ2-5	NA	CASKVAKTQYF	TGTGCCAGCAAGGTCGCAAAGACCCAGTACTTC
few	TRBV6-2/TRBV6-3	TRBJ1-1	NA	CASSLRVRSEAFF	TGTGCCAGCAGCTTAAGGGTAAGGTCTGAAGCTTTCTTT
many	TRBV2	TRBJ1-6	NA	CASSEVWPPNAPLHF	TGTGCCAGCAGTGAAGTCTGGCCTCCGAACGCACCCCTCCACTTT
many	TRBV7-2	TRBJ2-3	TRBD1	CASSLAGTGVADTQYF	TGTGCCAGCAGCTTAGCCGGGACAGGGGTAGCAGATACGCAGTATTTT
NA	TRBV18	TRBJ1-3	NA	CASSTGSSGNTIYF	TGTGCCAGCTCAACAGGGTCGTCTGGAAACACCATATATTTT
few	TRBV29-1	TRBJ1-2	NA	CSVTALNPPGPNGYTF	TGCAGCGTGACTGCGCTGAATCCTCCCGGCCCTAATGGCTACACCTTC
few	TRBV28	TRBJ1-5	NA	CASSSSGLGGGQPQHF	TGTGCCAGCAGTTCCTCGGGTTTGGGCGGAGGTCAGCCCCAGCATTTT
NA	TRBV24-1	TRBJ2-5	NA	CATSLGETQYF	TGTGCCACCAGTTTGGGGGAGACCCAGTACTTC
many	TRBV9	TRBJ2-3	TRBD2	CASSVAASGSSDTQYF	TGTGCCAGCAGCGTAGCTGCTAGCGGGAGTTCAGATACGCAGTATTTT
few	TRBV28	TRBJ2-1	TRBD2	CASSLLTSGYNEQFF	TGTGCCAGCAGTTTACTGACTAGCGGGTACAATGAGCAGTTCTTC
few	TRBV20-1	TRBJ1-1	TRBD1	CSAKSTGTGIGGGQETEAFF	TGCAGTGCCAAATCGACAGGGACAGGAATCGGCGGGGGGCAGGAGACTGAAGCTTTCTTT
many	TRBV4-2	TRBJ2-2	TRBD2	CASSQALAGGDTGELFF	TGTGCCAGCAGCCAAGCCCTAGCGGGAGGCGACACCGGGGAGCTGTTTTTT
many	TRBV12-3/TRBV12-4	TRBJ2-7	NA	CASSLSAPEQYF	TGTGCCAGCAGTTTAAGCGCTCCCGAGCAGTACTTC
NA	TRBV5-1	TRBJ2-1	TRBD2	CASSWARTSDYNEQFF	TGCGCCAGCAGCTGGGCTAGGACTAGCGACTACAATGAGCAGTTCTTC
few	TRBV27	TRBJ1-1	NA	CASMGYRENTEAFF	TGTGCCAGCATGGGGTACAGGGAGAACACTGAAGCTTTCTTT
NA	TRBV12-5	TRBJ2-7	NA	CASGLGVATYEQYF	TGTGCTAGTGGTTTGGGTGTAGCGACCTACGAGCAGTACTTC
many	TRBV6-5	TRBJ2-7	NA	CASSYSRSYEQYF	TGTGCCAGCAGTTACTCTCGCTCCTACGAGCAGTACTTC
NA	TRBV5-1	TRBJ2-1	TRBD1	CASSVGQANNEQFF	TGCGCCAGCAGCGTTGGACAGGCAAACAATGAGCAGTTCTTC
NA	TRBV27	TRBJ2-7	TRBD1	CASSDNRGFEQYF	TGTGCCAGCAGTGATAACAGGGGGTTCGAGCAGTACTTC
many	TRBV5-1	TRBJ2-2	TRBD2	CASSLRPGLAVTGELFF	TGCGCCAGCAGCTTGAGGCCGGGACTAGCAGTGACAGGGGAGCTGTTTTTT
few	TRBV5-8	TRBJ2-7	TRBD1	CASSSRTGYEQYF	TGTGCCAGCAGCTCTAGGACAGGCTACGAGCAGTACTTC
few	TRBV3-1	TRBJ2-7	NA	CASSQGHGEQYF	TGTGCCAGCAGCCAAGGCCACGGCGAGCAGTACTTC
once	TRBV19	TRBJ2-1	NA	CASSMRPGYNEQFF	TGTGCCAGTAGTATGAGGCCAGGCTACAATGAGCAGTTCTTC